This T cell receptor beta chain was captured in a study of PD-1 blockade in classical Hodgkin lymphoma. Study-wide results and caveats: Nivolumab initiated under 1 year post-ASCT led to patient exclusion. TCR diversity at baseline was reported to be reduced in newly diagnosed patients relative to healthy donors. Whoever responded completely had baseline diversity much like that seen in newly diagnosed patients.

Profiled with immunoSEQ multiplex PCR; TCRdb holds only in-frame clones, not every one. This table has about 46,000 clones, 65% to 80% appearing once. As to this clone: The antigen remains undetermined.

Time point given: cycle 4 day 1 (C4D1), after six to seven weeks of nivolumab. Each and every patient relapsed after autologous stem cell transplantation, and patients got differing brentuximab vedotin exposure. The TCR comes from a human donor with classical Hodgkin lymphoma. Sequencing was performed on peripheral blood mononuclear cells (PBMCs), taken before the fourth cycle of nivolumab.

CDR3 DNA sequence: TGCGCCAGCAGCACCGGGGACGGGGAGGTTGGTGAGCAGTTCTTC. Protein sequence: CASSTGDGEVGEQFF. V is TRBV5-1 and J is TRBJ2-1; maybe TRBD2 (6 bases). The germline CDR1 and CDR2 sequences are SGHRS and YFSETQ. There are 15 residues in the CDR3. The germline V and J ends were trimmed by 4 bases and 9 bases, with 20 bases remaining between them.